Listed here are 18 T cell receptor beta chains from one sample, sequenced in a study of cytomegalovirus exposure and HLA in healthy donors. The PCR was carried out with 60 Vbeta primers and 13 Jbeta primers. The method was immunoSEQ multiplex PCR; TCRdb's version includes in-frame clones alone and lacks a portion of them. This table has some 240,000 clones, about nine tenths appearing once. The sequenced sample was PBMCs. The receptor set was obtained from a girl aged 2 to 10 in good health and CMV-seronegative.

The rearrangement joins TRBV5-6 to TRBJ1-1, with a weak D call TRBD1 (5 bases). Trimming pared 6 bases from V and 3 bases from J, leaving 12 bases between. The CDR3 extends over 13 amino acids. Germline CDR1 and CDR2: SGHDT and YYEEEE. In DNA, the CDR3 is TGTGCCAGCAAATGGGAGGGGTACACTGAAGCTTTCTTT. Translation gives CASKWEGYTEAFF.

V gene TRBV2 combines with J gene TRBJ2-1, with D possibly matching TRBD1 (5 bases). Germline CDR1 reads SNHLY; CDR2 reads FYNNEI. This CDR3 is 14 amino acids long. Between the trimmed V and J ends, which lost 2 bases and 3 bases, there was a span of 8 bases. The CDR3 sequence: CASSEQGNYNEQFF. Here the CDR3 DNA reads TGTGCCAGCAGTGAACAGGGAAACTACAATGAGCAGTTCTTC.

The V and J genes are TRBV6-1 and TRBJ1-1; 8 nucleotides align to TRBD1. The CDR3 covers 18 residues. Trimming at V came to 6 bases and at J to 7 bases, leaving 22 bases not matched to a gene. Per the germline V gene, CDR1 is MNHNS and CDR2 is SASEGT. The CDR3 DNA sequence: TGTGCCAGCAGCGAAACCCCGGGACAGGCTGAGAAATGGGATGAAGCTTTCTTT. Its protein is CASSETPGQAEKWDEAFF.

The rearrangement uses TRBV13 and TRBJ2-3, with D perhaps matching TRBD2 (6 bases). The CDR3 runs to 12 residues. Between the trimmed V and J ends, which lost 5 bases and 6 bases, there was a span of 9 bases. Germline lookup yields CDR1 PRHDT and CDR2 FYEKMQ (reference sequence). CDR3 bases: TGTGCCAGCAGCGCCGCGGGGGATACGCAGTATTTT. This gives the protein CASSAAGDTQYF.

This chain uses TRBV25-1 with TRBJ2-5; 8 nucleotides align to TRBD2. The better agreement between TRBJ2-7 and the DNA end casts doubt on the J call. This CDR3 comprises 14 residues. Germline V CDR1 and CDR2: MGHDK, SYGVNS. As DNA, the CDR3 is TGTGCCAGCAGTGCGGGGGGGGCGCCGTACGAGCAGTACTTC. Its protein is CASSAGGAPYEQYF.

V usage is TRBV29-1 and J usage is TRBJ1-2; the D gene is possibly TRBD1 (6 bases). The V gene lost 0 bases and the J gene lost 8 bases, with 16 bases spanning the gap. Germline CDR1 SQVTM, CDR2 ANQGSEA. This CDR3 has 14 amino acids. The CDR3 reads CSVEDGPRGWGYTF. CDR3 nucleotides: TGCAGCGTTGAAGATGGCCCCAGGGGTTGGGGCTACACCTTC.

The rearrangement uses TRBV7-9 and TRBJ2-1, with D possibly matching TRBD2 (6 bases). The ends were cut back, 5 bases at V and 8 bases at J, with 22 bases in the middle. There are 16 residues in the CDR3. Germline lookup yields CDR1 SEHNR and CDR2 FQNEAQ (reference sequence). The CDR3 region is CASSAPGLLLRDEQFF. CDR3 DNA sequence: TGTGCCAGCAGCGCGCCGGGACTCTTACTACGGGATGAGCAGTTCTTC. Variable domain in full (rest from reference TRBV7-9 and TRBJ2-1): DTGVSQNPRHKITKRGQNVTFRCDPISEHNRLYWYRQTLGQGPEFLTYFQNEAQLEKSRLLSDRFSAERPKGSFSTLEIQRTEQGDSAMYLCASSAPGLLLRDEQFFGPGTRLTVL.

Only one count was recorded for this clone. This chain joins TRBV10-1 and TRBJ2-1, with 8 bases matching TRBD2. The J segment lost 3 bases and the V segment lost 4 bases, leaving 11 bases of the junction unmatched. The CDR3 has 17 amino acids. Germline V gene sequence: CDR1 WNHNN, CDR2 SYGVQD (reference sequence). The CDR3 protein is CASSVRGGLANYNEQFF. The CDR3 DNA reads TGCGCCAGCAGTGTCCGGGGGGGCCTTGCGAACTACAATGAGCAGTTCTTC.

The chain carries TRBV11-2 and TRBJ1-5; tentative D call: TRBD1 (5 bases). Germline lookup yields CDR1 SGHAT and CDR2 FQNNGV. The CDR3 totals 13 residues. V lost 3 bases, J lost 5 bases, and 8 bases lay in between. The CDR3 loop reads CASSFSRDQPQHF. DNA of the CDR3: TGTGCCAGCAGCTTCAGCAGGGATCAGCCCCAGCATTTT.

This chain links TRBV29-1 with TRBJ2-7, with 7 positions matching TRBD2. Germline V gives CDR1 SQVTM, CDR2 ANQGSEA. Losses at the gene ends were 5 bases for V and 8 bases for J; bases not matched to a gene: 3. This CDR3 is 10 amino acids long. The CDR3 here is CSVRREQQYF. The CDR3, as DNA: TGCAGCGTTAGGCGGGAGCAGCAGTACTTC.

V is TRBV28 and J is TRBJ1-6; no clear D. CDR3 length equals 16 residues. CDR1 MDHEN and CDR2 SYDVKM come from the germline V gene. The V end was cut by 3 bases, the J end by 10 bases, with 19 bases between. The CDR3 DNA sequence: TGTGCCAGCAGTTTTTGGCACCGACTCTTTGGCTCACCCCTCCACTTT. Translated, it gives CASSFWHRLFGSPLHF.

The chain recombines TRBV5-1 with TRBJ1-2; D uncertain. The V end was cut by 0 bases, the J end by 7 bases, with 7 bases between. CDR3 length: 12 residues. From germline, CDR1 is SGHRS and CDR2 YFSETQ. The chain's CDR3 is CASSLGAPGYTF. The CDR3 DNA reads TGCGCCAGCAGCTTGGGGGCTCCTGGCTACACCTTC.

V usage is TRBV5-6 and J usage is TRBJ2-1; 7 bases line up with TRBD2. This CDR3 has 14 residues. The junction had 10 bases not matched to a gene; V was cut back by 4 bases and J by 9 bases. Germline CDR1 reads SGHDT; CDR2 reads YYEEEE. CDR3 residues: CASSGGLVFIEQFF. CDR3 nucleotide sequence: TGTGCCAGCAGCGGAGGACTAGTTTTCATTGAGCAGTTCTTC.

V and J are TRBV5-4 and TRBJ2-2; the D is unclear. Germline assignment: CDR1 SGHNT and CDR2 YYREEE (reference sequence). Trimming shortened V by 3 bases and J by 5 bases, and 11 bases separated the two germline ends. This CDR3 comprises 14 residues. The chain's CDR3 is CASSSEVITGELFF. The CDR3 DNA is TGTGCCAGCAGCTCCGAGGTTATTACCGGGGAGCTGTTTTTT. Looking up the rest from reference TRBV5-4 and TRBJ2-2 gives the full variable domain: ETGVTQSPTHLIKTRGQQVTLRCSSQSGHNTVSWYQQALGQGPQFIFQYYREEENGRGNFPPRFSGLQFPNYSSELNVNALELDDSALYLCASSSEVITGELFFGEGSRLTVL.

The V and J genes are TRBV5-1 and TRBJ2-7; 7 nucleotides align to TRBD1. The germline CDR1 and CDR2 sequences are SGHRS and YFSETQ. CDR3 length: 16 residues. The J segment lost 3 bases and the V segment lost 0 bases, leaving 9 bases of the junction unmatched. This chain's CDR3 is CASSLVFGDSGYEQYF. CDR3 nucleotide sequence: TGCGCCAGCAGCTTGGTATTCGGGGACAGCGGCTACGAGCAGTACTTC. Full variable domain (outside the CDR3, taken from reference TRBV5-1 and TRBJ2-7): KAGVTQTPRYLIKTRGQQVTLSCSPISGHRSVSWYQQTPGQGLQFLFEYFSETQRNKGNFPGRFSGRQFSNSRSEMNVSTLELGDSALYLCASSLVFGDSGYEQYFGPGTRLTVT.

J is TRBJ1-2 and V is TRBV30; D unresolved. Trimming stripped 3 bases from V and 3 bases from J, with 11 bases between. The CDR3 is made up of 13 amino acids. Germline CDR1 reads GTSNPN; CDR2 reads SVGIG (reference sequence). In DNA form, the CDR3 reads TGTGCCTGGAGCCCGACTCCAGACTATGGCTACACCTTC. Translation gives CAWSPTPDYGYTF.

The CDR3 sequence is CAWSVGTSAYNEQFF. For the CDR3, the DNA is TGTGCCTGGAGTGTTGGTACTAGCGCGTACAATGAGCAGTTCTTC. V gene TRBV30 combines with J gene TRBJ2-1, with 7 bases that match TRBD2. The germline V gene has CDR1 GTSNPN and CDR2 SVGIG (reference sequence). V was pared by 0 bases and J by 4 bases, with 6 bases of the junction left unmatched. The CDR3 loop spans 15 amino acids.

The genes are TRBV18 and TRBJ2-1, with 15 bases matching TRBD2. The CDR3 consists of 18 residues. Germline CDR1 is KGHSH and CDR2 is LQKENI. V dropped 4 bases and J dropped 5; count of bases not matched to a gene: 9. CDR3 DNA: TGTGCCAGCTCACTGGGCGGACTAGCGGGGGGGCCTGACAATGAGCAGTTCTTC. Residues: CASSLGGLAGGPDNEQFF. Filled out from reference TRBV18 and TRBJ2-1, the complete variable domain reads NAGVMQNPRHLVRRRGQEARLRCSPMKGHSHVYWYRQLPEEGLKFMVYLQKENIIDESGMPKERFSAEFPKEGPSILRIQQVVRGDSAAYFCASSLGGLAGGPDNEQFFGPGTRLTVL.